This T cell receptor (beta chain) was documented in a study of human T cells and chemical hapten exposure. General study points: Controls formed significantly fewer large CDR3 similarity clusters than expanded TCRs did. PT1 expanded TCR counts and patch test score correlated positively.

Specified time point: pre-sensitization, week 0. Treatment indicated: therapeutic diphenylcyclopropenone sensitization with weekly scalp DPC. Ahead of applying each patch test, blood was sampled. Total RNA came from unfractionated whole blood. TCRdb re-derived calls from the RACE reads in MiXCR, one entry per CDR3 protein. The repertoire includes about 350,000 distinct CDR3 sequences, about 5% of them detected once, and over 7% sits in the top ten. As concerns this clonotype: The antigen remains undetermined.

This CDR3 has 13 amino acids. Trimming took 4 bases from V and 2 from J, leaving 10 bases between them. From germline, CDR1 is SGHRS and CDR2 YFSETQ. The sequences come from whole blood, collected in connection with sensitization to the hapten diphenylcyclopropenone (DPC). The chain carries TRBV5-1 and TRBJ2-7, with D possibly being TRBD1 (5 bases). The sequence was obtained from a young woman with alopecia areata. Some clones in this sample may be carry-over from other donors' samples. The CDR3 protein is CASSHDSTYEQYF. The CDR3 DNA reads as TGCGCCAGCAGCCACGACAGTACCTACGAGCAGTACTTC.